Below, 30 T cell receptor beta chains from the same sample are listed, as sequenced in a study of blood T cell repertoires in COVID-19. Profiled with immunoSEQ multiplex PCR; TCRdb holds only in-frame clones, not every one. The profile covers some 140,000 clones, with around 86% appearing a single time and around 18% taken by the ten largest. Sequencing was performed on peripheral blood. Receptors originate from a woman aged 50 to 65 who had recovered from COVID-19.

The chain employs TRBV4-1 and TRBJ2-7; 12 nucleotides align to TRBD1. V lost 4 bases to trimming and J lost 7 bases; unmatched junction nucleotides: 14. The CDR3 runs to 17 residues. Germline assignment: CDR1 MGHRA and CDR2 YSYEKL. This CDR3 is CASSPYYTGQGAVEQYF. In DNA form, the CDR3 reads TGCGCCAGCAGCCCCTACTACACGGGACAGGGGGCGGTTGAGCAGTACTTC.

CDR3 in amino acids: CASSLRDRDRYEQYF. For the CDR3, the DNA is TGTGCCAGCAGCCTCCGGGACAGGGATCGTTACGAGCAGTACTTC. This chain links TRBV3-1 (or the pseudogene TRBV3-2) with TRBJ2-7; 9 bases map to TRBD1. V shed 4 bases, J shed 4 bases, and the junction held 8 bases outside the gene matches. This CDR3 comprises 15 residues. In germline, CDR1 is LGHDT, CDR2 YNNKEL (reference sequence).

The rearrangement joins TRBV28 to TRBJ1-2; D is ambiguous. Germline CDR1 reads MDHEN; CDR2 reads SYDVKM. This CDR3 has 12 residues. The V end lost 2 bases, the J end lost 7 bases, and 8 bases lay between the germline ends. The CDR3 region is CASSLREGGYTF. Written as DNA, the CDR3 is TGTGCCAGCAGTTTACGGGAGGGTGGCTACACCTTC.

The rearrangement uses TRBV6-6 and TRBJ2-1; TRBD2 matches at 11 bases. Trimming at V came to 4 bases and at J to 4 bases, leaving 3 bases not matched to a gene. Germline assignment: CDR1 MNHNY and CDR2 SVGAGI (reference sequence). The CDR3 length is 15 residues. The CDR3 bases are TGTGCCAGCAGTTCATTAGCGGGAGGGTACAATGAGCAGTTCTTC. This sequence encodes CASSSLAGGYNEQFF.

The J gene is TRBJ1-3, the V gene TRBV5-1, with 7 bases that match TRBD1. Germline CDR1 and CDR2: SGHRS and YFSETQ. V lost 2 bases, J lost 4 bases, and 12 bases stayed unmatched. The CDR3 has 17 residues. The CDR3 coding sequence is TGCGCCAGCAGCTTCACGACAGGGTCTCCCGGCGGAAACACCATATATTTT. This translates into CASSFTTGSPGGNTIYF.

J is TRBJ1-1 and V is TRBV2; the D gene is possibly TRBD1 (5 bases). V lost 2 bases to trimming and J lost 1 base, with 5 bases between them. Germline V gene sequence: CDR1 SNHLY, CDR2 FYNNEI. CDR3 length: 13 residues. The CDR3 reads CASSEQGNTEAFF. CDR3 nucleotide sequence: TGTGCCAGCAGTGAACAGGGGAACACTGAAGCTTTCTTT.

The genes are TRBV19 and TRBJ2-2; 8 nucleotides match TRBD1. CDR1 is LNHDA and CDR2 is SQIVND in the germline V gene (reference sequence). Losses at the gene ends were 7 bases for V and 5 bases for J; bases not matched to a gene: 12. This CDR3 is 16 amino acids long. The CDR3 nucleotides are TGTGCCAGTAACTCCCGGACAGGGAGTCATACCGGGGAGCTGTTTTTT. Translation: CASNSRTGSHTGELFF. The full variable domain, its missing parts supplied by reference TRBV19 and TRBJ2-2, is DGGITQSPKYLFRKEGQNVTLSCEQNLNHDAMYWYRQDPGQGLRLIYYSQIVNDFQKGDIAEGYSVSREKKESFPLTVTSAQKNPTAFYLCASNSRTGSHTGELFFGEGSRLTVL.

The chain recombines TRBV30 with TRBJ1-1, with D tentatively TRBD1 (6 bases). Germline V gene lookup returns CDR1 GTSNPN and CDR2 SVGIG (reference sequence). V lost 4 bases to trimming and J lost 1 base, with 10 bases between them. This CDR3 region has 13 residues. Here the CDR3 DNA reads TGTGCCTGGACCTCGACAGGGAACACTGAAGCTTTCTTT. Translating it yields CAWTSTGNTEAFF.

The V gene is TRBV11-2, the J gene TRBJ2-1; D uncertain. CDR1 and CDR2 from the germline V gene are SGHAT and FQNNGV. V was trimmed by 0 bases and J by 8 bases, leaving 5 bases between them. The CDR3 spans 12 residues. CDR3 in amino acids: CASSLEFDEQFF. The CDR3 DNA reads TGTGCCAGCAGCTTAGAGTTCGATGAGCAGTTCTTC.

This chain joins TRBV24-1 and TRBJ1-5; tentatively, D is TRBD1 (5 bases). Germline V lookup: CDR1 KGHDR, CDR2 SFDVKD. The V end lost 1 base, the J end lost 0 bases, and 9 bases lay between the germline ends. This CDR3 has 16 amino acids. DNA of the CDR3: TGTGCCACCAGTGATTTTAAAGGGGTTAGCAATCAGCCCCAGCATTTT. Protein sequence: CATSDFKGVSNQPQHF.

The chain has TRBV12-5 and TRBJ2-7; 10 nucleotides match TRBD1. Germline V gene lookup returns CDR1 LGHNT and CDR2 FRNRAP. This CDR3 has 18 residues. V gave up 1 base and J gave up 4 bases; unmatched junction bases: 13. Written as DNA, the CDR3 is TGTGCTAGTGGTTTGGACCTTAATCCGGACAGGGGGAGATACGAGCAGTACTTC. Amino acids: CASGLDLNPDRGRYEQYF.

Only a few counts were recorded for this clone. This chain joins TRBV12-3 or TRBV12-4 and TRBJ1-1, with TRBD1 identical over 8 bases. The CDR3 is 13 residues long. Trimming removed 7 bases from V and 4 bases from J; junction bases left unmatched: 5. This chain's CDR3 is CASTWTGTTEAFF. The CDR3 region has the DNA TGTGCCAGCACATGGACAGGGACCACTGAAGCTTTCTTT.

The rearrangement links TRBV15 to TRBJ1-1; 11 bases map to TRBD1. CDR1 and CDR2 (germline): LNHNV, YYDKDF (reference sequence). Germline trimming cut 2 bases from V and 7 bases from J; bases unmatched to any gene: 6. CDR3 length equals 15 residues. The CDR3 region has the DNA TGTGCCACCAGCAGACCCGGGACAGGGGGTTATGAAGCTTTCTTT. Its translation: CATSRPGTGGYEAFF.

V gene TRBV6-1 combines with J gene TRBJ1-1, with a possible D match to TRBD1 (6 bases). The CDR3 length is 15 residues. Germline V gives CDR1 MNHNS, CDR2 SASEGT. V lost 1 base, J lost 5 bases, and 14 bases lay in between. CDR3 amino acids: CASSEGDTGLTEAFF. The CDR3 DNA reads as TGTGCCAGCAGTGAAGGGGACACGGGACTAACTGAAGCTTTCTTT.

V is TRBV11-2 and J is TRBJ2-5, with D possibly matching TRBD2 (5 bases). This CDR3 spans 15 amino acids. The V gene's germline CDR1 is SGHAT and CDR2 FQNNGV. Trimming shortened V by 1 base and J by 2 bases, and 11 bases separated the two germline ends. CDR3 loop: CASSLGRDPQETQYF. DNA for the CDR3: TGTGCCAGCAGCTTAGGACGGGATCCACAAGAGACCCAGTACTTC.

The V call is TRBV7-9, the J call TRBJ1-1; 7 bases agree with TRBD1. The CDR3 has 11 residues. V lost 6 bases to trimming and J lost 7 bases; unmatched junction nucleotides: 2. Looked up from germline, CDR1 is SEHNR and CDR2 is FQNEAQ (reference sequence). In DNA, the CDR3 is TGTGCCAGCAGGGGACAGATTGAAGCTTTCTTT. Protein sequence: CASRGQIEAFF.

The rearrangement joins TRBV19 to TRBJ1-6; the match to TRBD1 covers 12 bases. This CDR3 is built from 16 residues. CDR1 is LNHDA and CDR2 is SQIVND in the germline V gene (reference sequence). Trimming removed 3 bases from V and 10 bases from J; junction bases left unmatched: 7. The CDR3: CASSIGTGGSRSPLHF. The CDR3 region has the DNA TGTGCCAGTAGTATCGGGACAGGGGGCTCCCGGTCACCCCTCCACTTT.

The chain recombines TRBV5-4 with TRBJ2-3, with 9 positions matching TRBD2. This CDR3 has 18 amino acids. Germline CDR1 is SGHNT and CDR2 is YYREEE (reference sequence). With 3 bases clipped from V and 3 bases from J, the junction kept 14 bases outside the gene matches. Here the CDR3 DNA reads TGTGCCAGCAGCTCAGGGAAACGGGCGGGAGGGAAGACAGATACGCAGTATTTT. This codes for CASSSGKRAGGKTDTQYF.

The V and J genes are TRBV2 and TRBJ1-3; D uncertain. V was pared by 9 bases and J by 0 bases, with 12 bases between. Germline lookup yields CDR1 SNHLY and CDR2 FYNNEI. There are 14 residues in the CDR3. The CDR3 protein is CASSSYGSGNTIYF. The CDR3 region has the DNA TGTGCCAGTTCGAGCTATGGCTCTGGAAACACCATATATTTT.

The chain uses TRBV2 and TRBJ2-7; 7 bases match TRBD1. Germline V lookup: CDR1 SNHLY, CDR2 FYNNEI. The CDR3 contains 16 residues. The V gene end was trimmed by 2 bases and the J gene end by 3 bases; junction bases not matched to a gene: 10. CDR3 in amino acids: CASSEWETQGVYEQYF. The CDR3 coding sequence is TGTGCCAGCAGTGAATGGGAAACCCAGGGGGTCTACGAGCAGTACTTC.

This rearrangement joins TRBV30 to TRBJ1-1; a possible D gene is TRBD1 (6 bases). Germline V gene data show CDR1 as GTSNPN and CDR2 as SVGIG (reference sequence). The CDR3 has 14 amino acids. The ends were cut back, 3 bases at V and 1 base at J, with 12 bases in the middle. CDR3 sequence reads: CAWSLTGSNTEAFF. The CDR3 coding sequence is TGTGCCTGGAGCCTGACAGGATCGAACACTGAAGCTTTCTTT.

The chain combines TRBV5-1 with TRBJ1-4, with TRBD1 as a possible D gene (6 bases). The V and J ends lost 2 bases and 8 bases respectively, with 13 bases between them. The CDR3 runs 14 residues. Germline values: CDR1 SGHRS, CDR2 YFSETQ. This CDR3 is CASSFRDKGEKLFF. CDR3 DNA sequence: TGCGCCAGCAGCTTTCGGGACAAGGGGGAAAAACTGTTTTTT.

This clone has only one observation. In DNA, the CDR3 is TGTGCCAGCAGGATCAGGGGGCGAACCGGGGAGCTGTTTTTT. Its translation: CASRIRGRTGELFF. The chain links TRBV7-8 to TRBJ2-2; 8 bases agree with TRBD1. In germline, CDR1 is SGHVS, CDR2 FQNEAQ. CDR3 length equals 14 residues. J gave up 5 bases and V 6 bases, and 5 bases lay outside the gene matches. Combining the CDR3 with reference TRBV7-8 and TRBJ2-2 gives the whole variable domain GAGVSQSPRYKVAKRGQDVALRCDPISGHVSLFWYQQALGQGPEFLTYFQNEAQLDKSGLPSDRFFAERPEGSVSTLKIQRTQQEDSAVYLCASRIRGRTGELFFGEGSRLTVL.

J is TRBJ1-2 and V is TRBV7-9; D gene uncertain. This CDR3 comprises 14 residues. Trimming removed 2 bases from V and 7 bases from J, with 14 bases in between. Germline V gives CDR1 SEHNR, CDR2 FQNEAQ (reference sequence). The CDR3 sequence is CASSLKDSRAGYTF. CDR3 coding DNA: TGTGCCAGCAGCTTAAAGGACTCAAGGGCTGGCTACACCTTC.

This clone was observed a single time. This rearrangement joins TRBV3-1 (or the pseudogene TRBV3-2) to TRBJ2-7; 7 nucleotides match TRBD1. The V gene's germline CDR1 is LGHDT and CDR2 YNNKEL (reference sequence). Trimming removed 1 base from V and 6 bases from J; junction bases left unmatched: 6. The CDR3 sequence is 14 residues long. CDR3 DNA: TGTGCCAGCAGCCAAGGAAGCAGGGGGTTCGAGCAGTACTTC. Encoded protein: CASSQGSRGFEQYF.

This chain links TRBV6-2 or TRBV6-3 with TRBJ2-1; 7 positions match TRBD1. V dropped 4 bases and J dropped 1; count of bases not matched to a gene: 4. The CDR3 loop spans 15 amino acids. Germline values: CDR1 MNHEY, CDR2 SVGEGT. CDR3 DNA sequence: TGTGCCAGCAGTTTTAGACAGGGATCCTACAATGAGCAGTTCTTC. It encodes CASSFRQGSYNEQFF.

For the CDR3, the DNA is TGTGCCAGCAGTCTTCCACGGGACAATCAAGGGGAGCTGTTTTTT. This gives the protein CASSLPRDNQGELFF. The chain uses TRBV13 and TRBJ2-2; possible D gene TRBD1, 6 bases. From germline, CDR1 is PRHDT and CDR2 FYEKMQ (reference sequence). The CDR3 is made up of 15 amino acids. V lost 6 bases and J lost 8, with 19 bases in between. Using reference TRBV13 and TRBJ2-2 for the parts outside the CDR3, the full variable domain is AAGVIQSPRHLIKEKRETATLKCYPIPRHDTVYWYQQGPGQDPQFLISFYEKMQSDKGSIPDRFSAQQFSDYHSELNMSSLELGDSALYFCASSLPRDNQGELFFGEGSRLTVL.

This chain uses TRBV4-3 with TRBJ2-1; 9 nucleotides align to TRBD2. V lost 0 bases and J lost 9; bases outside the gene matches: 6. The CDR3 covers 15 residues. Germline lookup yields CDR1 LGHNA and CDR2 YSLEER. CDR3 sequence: CASSQDSSGKVEQFF. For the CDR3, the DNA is TGCGCCAGCAGCCAAGATTCTAGCGGGAAAGTTGAGCAGTTCTTC.

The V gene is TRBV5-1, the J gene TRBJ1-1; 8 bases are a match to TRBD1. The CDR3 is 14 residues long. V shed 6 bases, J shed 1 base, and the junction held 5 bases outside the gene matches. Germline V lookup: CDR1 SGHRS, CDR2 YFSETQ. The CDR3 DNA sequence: TGCGCCAGCACCATACAGGGGGGGAACACTGAAGCTTTCTTT. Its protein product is CASTIQGGNTEAFF.

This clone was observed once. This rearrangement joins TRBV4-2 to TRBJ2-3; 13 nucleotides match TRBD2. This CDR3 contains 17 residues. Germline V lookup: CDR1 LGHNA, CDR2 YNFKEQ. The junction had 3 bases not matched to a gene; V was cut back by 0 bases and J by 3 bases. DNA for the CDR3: TGTGCCAGCAGCCAAGAGTCGGGACTAGCGGGAACAGATACGCAGTATTTT. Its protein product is CASSQESGLAGTDTQYF.